Included here is one T cell receptor (beta chain) sequence, with context. Its antigen remains unidentified. These data are taken from a study of OX40 agonist ivuxolimab in advanced cancers. Study-level findings and limits: Compared with CD4+, CD8+ T cells on average had more expanded clones.

The data were produced by immunoSEQ multiplex PCR, yet TCRdb's version contains in-frame clones alone and is incomplete. The table lists about 69,000 clones, more than 85% of them singletons. The sample consisted of CD4+ or CD8+ T cells sorted from blood, taken in a trial of the OX40 agonist ivuxolimab. This TCR derives from an adult with an advanced solid tumor such as melanoma, head and neck, liver or kidney cancer.

CDR3 in amino acids: CASSYLGGSTGELFF. The DNA for the CDR3 is TGTGCCAGCAGTTACTTAGGGGGCTCCACCGGGGAGCTGTTTTTT. The chain recombines TRBV6-6 with TRBJ2-2, with TRBD1 matching 7 bases. V was pared by 1 base and J by 4 bases, with 3 bases of the junction left unmatched. CDR3 size: 15 residues. Germline V gene sequence: CDR1 MNHNY, CDR2 SVGAGI (reference sequence).